Listed below are T cell receptor beta chains from one sample, sequenced in a study of CD8 T cells in Susac syndrome. From the immunoSEQ multiplex PCR reads, TCRdb called clonotypes with MiXCR, one entry per CDR3 protein. The table has about 76,000 distinct CDR3 sequences, about 94% seen once; the top ten hold roughly 0.45%. Sequenced sample: CD8+ T cells from PBMCs. These receptors were taken from a human donor with Susac syndrome. The CDR3 runs from the conserved cysteine through the conserved F or W. The D gene is left open where the match is weak. For some rows the clone size is stated as once, few or many, or as a class when expanded; others skip it.

J gene: TRBJ2-7; V gene: TRBV6-5; D gene: TRBD2; clone size: .; CDR3 DNA: TGTGCCAGCAGTTATTTGGGACTAGCGGGAGGCAAGGCCTACGAGCAGTACTTC; CDR3 protein: CASSYLGLAGGKAYEQYF
J gene: TRBJ1-2; V gene: TRBV4-1; D gene: .; clone size: .; CDR3 DNA: TGCGCCAGCAGCCAAGACGGTCCCCTACTCCGGGACCCAGCTAACTATGGCTACACCTTC; CDR3 protein: CASSQDGPLLRDPANYGYTF
J gene: TRBJ2-3; V gene: TRBV7-6; D gene: .; clone size: .; CDR3 DNA: TGTGCCAGCAGCACTCGGGACAGCGGGACAGATACGCAGTATTTT; CDR3 protein: CASSTRDSGTDTQYF
J gene: TRBJ2-5; V gene: TRBV7-9; D gene: .; clone size: .; CDR3 DNA: TGTGCCAGCAGCTCACGGGAGACCCAGTACTTC; CDR3 protein: CASSSRETQYF
J gene: TRBJ2-7; V gene: TRBV7-9; D gene: .; clone size: .; CDR3 DNA: TGTGCCAGCAGCTTGAAGGCGGGCGAGCAGTACTTC; CDR3 protein: CASSLKAGEQYF
J gene: TRBJ1-4; V gene: TRBV5-1; D gene: .; clone size: .; CDR3 DNA: TGCGCCAGCAGCTTGGGGTACACCCTGCGGGAAAAACTGTTTTTT; CDR3 protein: CASSLGYTLREKLFF
J gene: TRBJ2-1; V gene: TRBV4-3; D gene: .; clone size: .; CDR3 DNA: TGCGCCAGCAGCCAAGATCCACCTTACAATGAGCAGTTCTTC; CDR3 protein: CASSQDPPYNEQFF
J gene: TRBJ1-4; V gene: TRBV2; D gene: .; clone size: .; CDR3 DNA: TGTGCCATTTACAGCTTGAATGAAAAACTGTTTTTT; CDR3 protein: CAIYSLNEKLFF
J gene: TRBJ1-4; V gene: TRBV19; D gene: .; clone size: .; CDR3 DNA: TGTGCCAGTAGTGGACAGCCGTCGAATGAAAAACTGTTTTTT; CDR3 protein: CASSGQPSNEKLFF
J gene: TRBJ2-1; V gene: TRBV12-5; D gene: TRBD1; clone size: .; CDR3 DNA: TGTGCTAGTGGTTTGGGGACAGGCAGCTTGGATGAGCAGTTCTTC; CDR3 protein: CASGLGTGSLDEQFF
J gene: TRBJ2-7; V gene: TRBV18; D gene: TRBD1; clone size: .; CDR3 DNA: TGTGCCAGCTCACCCGGCCAGGGGGACGAGCAGTACTTC; CDR3 protein: CASSPGQGDEQYF
J gene: TRBJ2-7; V gene: TRBV6-1; D gene: TRBD1; clone size: .; CDR3 DNA: TGTGCCAGCAGCCAGGGGTGGGGGACAGGGGCCTACGAGCAGTACTTC; CDR3 protein: CASSQGWGTGAYEQYF
J gene: TRBJ2-3; V gene: TRBV12-5; D gene: TRBD2; clone size: .; CDR3 DNA: TGTGCTAGTGGTTTGGCTAGCGGGAGAACAGATACGCAGTATTTT; CDR3 protein: CASGLASGRTDTQYF
J gene: TRBJ2-1; V gene: TRBV3-1; D gene: .; clone size: .; CDR3 DNA: TGTGCCAGCAGCCCCGTTTCGAGGGCCCTCTCCTACAATGAGCAGTTCTTC; CDR3 protein: CASSPVSRALSYNEQFF
J gene: TRBJ2-7; V gene: TRBV9; D gene: TRBD1; clone size: .; CDR3 DNA: TGTGCCAGCAGCGTAGATGGCAGGGGGTTTCTCCACGAGCAGTACTTC; CDR3 protein: CASSVDGRGFLHEQYF
J gene: TRBJ2-5; V gene: TRBV5-1; D gene: .; clone size: .; CDR3 DNA: TGCGCCAGCAGCTTGGGGACCTCGGGACAAGAGACCCAGTACTTC; CDR3 protein: CASSLGTSGQETQYF
J gene: TRBJ1-5; V gene: TRBV3-1; D gene: .; clone size: .; CDR3 DNA: TGTGCCAGCAGCCAAATACCGTCCGATCAGCCCCAGCATTTT; CDR3 protein: CASSQIPSDQPQHF
J gene: TRBJ2-1; V gene: TRBV5-6; D gene: TRBD2; clone size: .; CDR3 DNA: TGTGCCAGCAGCTTGGTTTTGCGGGGGGCCAACAATGAGCAGTTCTTC; CDR3 protein: CASSLVLRGANNEQFF
J gene: TRBJ2-2; V gene: TRBV20-1; D gene: .; clone size: .; CDR3 DNA: TGCAGTGCTAGCGGAGGGGGGGGTACCGGGGAGCTGTTTTTT; CDR3 protein: CSASGGGGTGELFF
J gene: TRBJ2-7; V gene: TRBV30; D gene: .; clone size: .; CDR3 DNA: TGTGCCTGGAGTCGCCGGGACTTGCACTACGAGCAGTACTTC; CDR3 protein: CAWSRRDLHYEQYF
J gene: TRBJ2-7; V gene: TRBV4-3; D gene: .; clone size: .; CDR3 DNA: TGCGCCAGCAGCCAAGATCGGTCCCGCTCCTACGAGCAGTACTTC; CDR3 protein: CASSQDRSRSYEQYF
J gene: TRBJ2-3; V gene: TRBV11-2; D gene: .; clone size: .; CDR3 DNA: TGTGCCAGCAGCTTCGACACCCGCACAGATACGCAGTATTTT; CDR3 protein: CASSFDTRTDTQYF
J gene: TRBJ1-1; V gene: TRBV6-5; D gene: .; clone size: .; CDR3 DNA: TGTGCCAGCAGTTACTCGAAGGGGCAAGCTTTCTTT; CDR3 protein: CASSYSKGQAFF
J gene: TRBJ2-1; V gene: TRBV3-1; D gene: TRBD2; clone size: .; CDR3 DNA: TGTGCCAGCAGCCACGGGACTAGCGGCCCCAATGAGCAGTTCTTC; CDR3 protein: CASSHGTSGPNEQFF
J gene: TRBJ1-3; V gene: TRBV9; D gene: TRBD1; clone size: .; CDR3 DNA: TGTGCCAGCAGCGTGGGACAGGACTCTGGAAACACCATATATTTT; CDR3 protein: CASSVGQDSGNTIYF
J gene: TRBJ2-7; V gene: TRBV5-1; D gene: .; clone size: few; CDR3 DNA: TGCGCCAGCAGCTCTAGTATCTACGAGCAGTACTTC; CDR3 protein: CASSSSIYEQYF
J gene: TRBJ2-1; V gene: TRBV19; D gene: .; clone size: .; CDR3 DNA: TGTGCCAGTACCCCAGCCCAGGGCCATGAGCAGTTCTTC; CDR3 protein: CASTPAQGHEQFF
J gene: TRBJ2-1; V gene: TRBV4-3; D gene: TRBD2; clone size: .; CDR3 DNA: TGCGCCAGCAGCCAAGTTTACGGGACTAGCCCTAGAAATGAGCAGTTCTTC; CDR3 protein: CASSQVYGTSPRNEQFF